A single T cell receptor (beta chain) is shown here with its context. No antigen is known for it. CDR1 and CDR2 from the germline V gene are KGHDR and SFDVKD. The V end lost 1 base, the J end lost 3 bases, and 10 bases lay between the germline ends. The CDR3 contains 15 residues. The sample belongs to a study of post-analysis software for immune sequencing data. General observations from the study: Normalized Chao1 diversity was significantly reduced in patients versus controls. TRBV segments more frequent in patients than in controls numbered five and included TRBV5-6, TRBV5-1 and TRBV20-1.

Unique molecular identifiers were carried by the TCR beta cDNA libraries. T cells numbering about 0.9 to 10 million yielded cDNA molecules that totaled around 500,000. TCRdb analysed the PCR reads with MiXCR anew, one entry per CDR3 protein. Here the sample spans hundreds of thousands of distinct CDR3 sequences, less than 35% being singletons. Input material: blood. The TCR sequence derives from a girl aged 5-17 years with multiple sclerosis. The genes are TRBV24-1 and TRBJ2-3; no clear D gene. The CDR3 DNA reads TGTGCCACCAGTGATTTTGGGGTGAGTACAGATACGCAGTATTTT. Translating gives CATSDFGVSTDTQYF.